The 3 T cell receptor beta chains below were found in one sample sequenced in a study of T cell responses to AZD1222 COVID-19 vaccine. Clones were sequenced by immunoSEQ multiplex PCR, and TCRdb holds only the in-frame ones, with some missing. This sample has 130,000 to 150,000 clones, with roughly 88% found just once. The material was peripheral blood, obtained on day 0 of AZD1222 vaccination. These receptors were taken from an adult in good health.

This clone has a single count. The V gene is TRBV14, the J gene TRBJ2-3; 10 bases fit TRBD2. The ends lost 4 bases at V and 2 bases at J; junction bases unmatched: 9. CDR3 length: 17 amino acids. Germline V gene data show CDR1 as SGHDN and CDR2 as FVKESK. The CDR3 protein is CASSPLGSGGATDTQYF. The CDR3 nucleotides read TGTGCCAGCAGCCCGCTTGGAAGCGGGGGGGCCACAGATACGCAGTATTTT.

The genes are TRBV19 and TRBJ1-3, with a tentative D call TRBD1 (5 bases). V was shortened by 3 bases and J by 4 bases, with 7 bases between the two germline ends. The CDR3 extends over 13 amino acids. Germline V gene data show CDR1 as LNHDA and CDR2 as SQIVND (reference sequence). The CDR3 DNA reads TGTGCCAGTAGTATTCGGACAGGAAACACCATATATTTT. This encodes CASSIRTGNTIYF.

V usage is TRBV15 and J usage is TRBJ2-1, with 12 nucleotides matching TRBD2. This CDR3 region has 17 residues. J was trimmed by 7 bases and V by 1 base; bases with no gene match: 8. Looked up from germline, CDR1 is LNHNV and CDR2 is YYDKDF (reference sequence). The CDR3 nucleotides are TGTGCCACCAGCAGAGCCCTAGCGGGGGGGCTAGGGAATGAGCAGTTCTTC. Translating gives CATSRALAGGLGNEQFF.